Below are 24 T cell receptor beta chains sequenced from a single sample in a study of T cell repertoires in cytomegalovirus infection. No antigen is known for these receptors. TCRdb called the reads again in MiXCR, with one record for every CDR3 protein. The table shows roughly 500,000 distinct CDR3 sequences, with roughly a third occurring only once. The sample consisted of cultured PBMCs, taken from culture after CMV antigen stimulation. These receptor sequences come from a human donor in good health (CMV status not recorded). Some clones in this sample may be carry-over from other donors' samples.

The chain joins TRBV20-1 to TRBJ2-1; 13 nucleotides match TRBD2. The CDR3 covers 19 residues. CDR1 and CDR2 from the germline V gene are DFQATT and SNEGSKA (reference sequence). J lost 6 bases, V lost 5 bases, and 19 bases had no gene match. The CDR3 nucleotides read TGCAGTGCTCCAAACCAACTAGCGGGAGGGTCCTGGTGGGGCAATGAGCAGTTCTTC. Translated, it gives CSAPNQLAGGSWWGNEQFF.

This clonotype was counted between two and nine times. The rearrangement links TRBV7-9 to TRBJ2-7, with D perhaps matching TRBD2 (5 bases). The germline CDR1 and CDR2 sequences are SEHNR and FQNEAQ (reference sequence). CDR3 length: 13 amino acids. V shed 4 bases and J shed 6 bases, with 13 bases lying between them. The CDR3 nucleotides read TGTGCCAGCAGCTCTCGGATAGAGGGCGAGCAGTACTTC. This encodes CASSSRIEGEQYF.

This chain links TRBV7-3 with TRBJ2-5; 11 bases line up with TRBD2. Germline lookup yields CDR1 SGHTA and CDR2 FQGTGA. J lost 5 bases, V lost 8 bases, and 7 bases had no gene match. The CDR3 runs 14 residues. The chain's CDR3 is CASALAGDVETQYF. Here the CDR3 DNA reads TGTGCCAGCGCACTAGCGGGAGACGTGGAGACCCAGTACTTC.

Only a few counts were recorded for this clonotype. This chain links TRBV12-3 or TRBV12-4 with TRBJ2-7; TRBD2 aligns across 11 bases. This CDR3 contains 15 residues. The ends lost 5 bases at V and 2 bases at J; junction bases unmatched: 5. CDR3 sequence: CASSNGLAGAYEQYF. For the CDR3, the DNA is TGTGCCAGCAGTAACGGACTAGCGGGTGCCTACGAGCAGTACTTC.

The rearrangement joins TRBV28 to TRBJ1-1; TRBD1 aligns across 7 bases. This CDR3 contains 12 residues. The V gene's germline CDR1 is MDHEN and CDR2 SYDVKM. With V trimmed by 8 bases and J by 2 bases, 2 bases remained unmatched. The CDR3 DNA reads as TGTGCCAGCTGGGACAGCAACACTGAAGCTTTCTTT. This gives the protein CASWDSNTEAFF.

This clonotype has just a few counts. The chain has TRBV7-9 and TRBJ2-1; D may be TRBD2 (5 bases). V lost 6 bases, J lost 9 bases, and 9 bases lay in between. Germline CDR1 reads SEHNR; CDR2 reads FQNEAQ (reference sequence). The CDR3 contains 11 residues. The CDR3 sequence is CASRIRGEQFF. The CDR3 coding sequence is TGTGCCAGCAGGATACGGGGTGAGCAGTTCTTC.

This clonotype occurred a few times. The chain uses TRBV6-5 and TRBJ1-6; 7 bases are a match to TRBD1. J lost 7 bases, V lost 5 bases, and 11 bases had no gene match. Germline V lookup: CDR1 MNHEY, CDR2 SVGAGI. The CDR3 spans 16 residues. CDR3 DNA: TGTGCCAGCAGTCGTACAGGGGCCCCGTCAAATTCACCCCTCCACTTT. Amino acid sequence: CASSRTGAPSNSPLHF.

The rearrangement joins TRBV7-8 to TRBJ1-1, with TRBD1 as a possible D gene (5 bases). Germline V CDR1 and CDR2: SGHVS, FQNEAQ. This CDR3 has 14 residues. V lost 4 bases and J 1 base, leaving 10 bases between the germline ends. The CDR3 here is CASSSGTWNTEAFF. CDR3 nucleotide sequence: TGTGCCAGCAGCTCCGGGACGTGGAACACTGAAGCTTTCTTT.

The genes are TRBV7-9 and TRBJ2-1, with unresolved D. The CDR3 is 14 amino acids. The germline CDR1 and CDR2 sequences are SEHNR and FQNEAQ (reference sequence). V was cut by 1 base and J by 4 bases, with 8 bases left in between. The CDR3, as DNA: TGTGCCAGCAGCTTAGAAAACGGATACAATGAGCAGTTCTTC. Protein sequence: CASSLENGYNEQFF.

The chain joins TRBV7-8 to TRBJ2-1; 9 positions agree with TRBD1. Losses at the gene ends were 1 base for V and 6 bases for J; bases not matched to a gene: 7. Looked up from germline, CDR1 is SGHVS and CDR2 is FQNEAQ. The length of the CDR3 is 16 residues. In nucleotides, the CDR3 is TGTGCCAGCAGCTTAGAATTCGGGACAGGGCGCAATGAGCAGTTCTTC. This sequence encodes CASSLEFGTGRNEQFF.

This clonotype was counted between two and nine times. The chain employs TRBV7-2 and TRBJ2-1; TRBD2 matches 12 bases. The germline V gene has CDR1 SGHTA and CDR2 FQGNSA. The CDR3 is 13 amino acids. V shed 8 bases, J shed 9 bases, and the junction held 5 bases outside the gene matches. For the CDR3, the DNA is TGTGCCAGCGGGCTAGCGGGAGGGGGTGAGCAGTTCTTC. It is translated as CASGLAGGGEQFF.

The V call is TRBV4-1, the J call TRBJ2-7; D may be TRBD1 (6 bases). CDR1 is MGHRA, CDR2 YSYEKL, per germline. The CDR3 extends over 15 amino acids. V lost 4 bases and J lost 3, with 16 bases in between. This chain's CDR3 is CASSLTGMLGYEQYF. CDR3 sequence (DNA): TGCGCCAGCAGCCTCACAGGGATGTTGGGCTACGAGCAGTACTTC.

This clonotype has just a few counts. J is TRBJ2-6 and V is TRBV7-6; 7 bases line up with TRBD1. CDR1 and CDR2 (germline): SGHVS, FNYEAQ. The CDR3 length is 15 residues. J was trimmed by 9 bases and V by 5 bases; bases with no gene match: 10. DNA of the CDR3: TGTGCCAGCAGCGATCCCTTAGGGGGCTTCAACGTCCTGACTTTC. The encoded protein is CASSDPLGGFNVLTF.

This clonotype was recorded many times. V usage is TRBV7-2 and J usage is TRBJ2-2; no definite D call. CDR1 is SGHTA, CDR2 FQGNSA, per germline. The CDR3 spans 16 residues. Trimming pared 1 base from V and 0 bases from J, leaving 9 bases between. The CDR3 DNA sequence: TGTGCCAGCAGCTTAGGTCCGGTTACGAACACCGGGGAGCTGTTTTTT. Translated: CASSLGPVTNTGELFF.

The rearrangement joins TRBV6-1 to TRBJ1-1, with D perhaps TRBD1 (5 bases). The germline V gene has CDR1 MNHNS and CDR2 SASEGT. V was clipped by 6 bases and J by 5 bases, with 13 bases between them. This CDR3 contains 13 residues. For the CDR3, the DNA is TGTGCCAGCAGACTCGACTGGGGGACTGAAGCTTTCTTT. As protein: CASRLDWGTEAFF.

This clonotype showed up just a few times. J is TRBJ1-2 and V is TRBV27, with D tentatively TRBD1 (5 bases). Germline V gene lookup returns CDR1 MNHEY and CDR2 SMNVEV (reference sequence). CDR3 length: 13 amino acids. Trimming cost V 4 bases and J 4 bases, with 10 bases left between them. The chain's CDR3 is CASSSPGRYGYTF. The CDR3 nucleotides are TGTGCCAGCAGTTCCCCGGGACGCTATGGCTACACCTTC.

A note on this clonotype: As the CDR3 is not closed by the conserved phenylalanine or tryptophan, this likely results from a read error. The chain joins TRBV7-3 to TRBJ1-1, with D unclear. V was clipped by 3 bases and J by 1 base, with 9 bases between them. The CDR3 is 14 amino acids. The germline V gene has CDR1 SGHTA and CDR2 FQGTGA. Here the CDR3 reads CASSFPDPNTEAFL. DNA of the CDR3: TGTGCCAGCAGCTTTCCAGATCCGAACACTGAAGCTTTCCTT.

This clonotype appeared a few times. The rearrangement joins TRBV4-2 to TRBJ2-5; 7 bases match TRBD1. The CDR3 is made up of 16 amino acids. V lost 0 bases and J lost 5; bases outside the gene matches: 9. Looked up from germline, CDR1 is LGHNA and CDR2 is YNFKEQ. Here the CDR3 reads CASSQDLGDSVETQYF. The CDR3 DNA follows: TGTGCCAGCAGCCAAGATCTGGGGGACAGCGTGGAGACCCAGTACTTC.

In this sample, this clonotype turned up a few times. The rearrangement links TRBV6-1 to TRBJ1-6, with 9 bases identical to TRBD1. The CDR3 runs to 17 residues. In germline, CDR1 is MNHNS, CDR2 SASEGT. J gave up 0 bases and V 6 bases, and 6 bases lay outside the gene matches. The CDR3 DNA sequence: TGTGCCAGCAGCCCCGGGACAGGGAGCTCCTATAATTCACCCCTCCACTTT. This sequence encodes CASSPGTGSSYNSPLHF.

This clonotype was picked up a small number of times. The chain has TRBV6-6 and TRBJ1-1; D is unresolved. The CDR3 has 15 amino acids. V shed 1 base and J shed 0 bases, with 9 bases lying between them. Germline CDR1 and CDR2: MNHNY and SVGAGI (reference sequence). CDR3 amino acids: CASSYLDSMNTEAFF. The CDR3 region has the DNA TGTGCCAGCAGTTACTTAGATAGCATGAACACTGAAGCTTTCTTT.

This clonotype showed up just a few times. The rearrangement joins TRBV7-3 to TRBJ2-1; maybe TRBD1 (6 bases). Germline CDR1 is SGHTA and CDR2 is FQGTGA. This CDR3 has 15 amino acids. V dropped 1 base and J dropped 0 bases, with 7 bases sitting between them. In DNA, the CDR3 is TGTGCCAGCAGCTTAATGGACAGCTCCTACAATGAGCAGTTCTTC. Its translation: CASSLMDSSYNEQFF.

This clonotype was seen ten or more times. V usage is TRBV7-2 and J usage is TRBJ2-2, with 10 bases fitting TRBD1. V gave up 5 bases and J gave up 4 bases; unmatched junction bases: 4. CDR3 size: 15 residues. Germline values: CDR1 SGHTA, CDR2 FQGNSA. CDR3 region: CASSRQGAGTGELFF. The DNA of the CDR3 is TGTGCCAGCAGCCGACAGGGGGCAGGCACCGGGGAGCTGTTTTTT.

The chain couples TRBV11-2 to TRBJ1-2, with D maybe TRBD1 (5 bases). This CDR3 region has 11 residues. The V gene's germline CDR1 is SGHAT and CDR2 FQNNGV. Trimming removed 6 bases at V and 7 bases at J, with 9 bases between. The CDR3 coding sequence is TGTGCCAGCAGGGGACTTTCTGGCTACACCTTC. This codes for CASRGLSGYTF.

The gene calls are TRBV12-5 and TRBJ1-1; perhaps TRBD1 as D (5 bases). Trimming pared 7 bases from V and 8 bases from J, leaving 14 bases between. Germline CDR1 LGHNT, CDR2 FRNRAP. CDR3 length equals 12 residues. CDR3 sequence reads: CASESSGREAFF. CDR3 DNA: TGTGCTAGTGAATCGTCAGGGAGGGAAGCTTTCTTT. Complete variable domain (other parts from reference TRBV12-5 and TRBJ1-1): DARVTQTPRHKVTEMGQEVTMRCQPILGHNTVFWYRQTMMQGLELLAYFRNRAPLDDSGMPKDRFSAEMPDATLATLKIQPSEPRDSAVYFCASESSGREAFFGQGTRLTVV.